A single sample is the source of the 10 T cell receptor beta chains below, sequenced in a study of CD8+CD57+ T cells in acquired aplastic anemia. For CDR3 and TCR beta VDJ profiling, genomic DNA was the template used. One entry per CDR3 protein results from TCRdb running MiXCR on the reads. The sample includes over 200,000 distinct CDR3 sequences, under 65% seen only once; the top ten take approximately 30%. The sequencing sample was made of sorted CD4+, CD8+, or CD8+CD57+ T cells (not recorded which) from PBMCs. These receptors originate from a human donor in good health.

In its sample, this clonotype was seen a few times. The chain employs TRBV10-3 and TRBJ2-3, with TRBD2 identical over 8 bases. V dropped 6 bases and J dropped 5; count of bases not matched to a gene: 7. This CDR3 is 14 amino acids long. Germline CDR1 ENHRY, CDR2 SYGVKD. The CDR3 spells CAIRDGGALDTQYF. The DNA of the CDR3 is TGTGCCATCAGAGACGGGGGGGCCTTAGATACGCAGTATTTT.

The chain has TRBV20-1 and TRBJ1-1; D remains unclear. Trimming took 5 bases from V and 1 from J, leaving 14 bases between them. This CDR3 comprises 14 residues. CDR1 is DFQATT, CDR2 SNEGSKA, per germline (reference sequence). CDR3 sequence: CSAGNPGGNTEAFF. CDR3 bases: TGCAGTGCTGGCAATCCGGGTGGGAACACTGAAGCTTTCTTT.

This clonotype was seen repeatedly, ten times or more. This chain joins TRBV7-7 and TRBJ2-2, with D unresolved. This CDR3 is built from 13 residues. V lost 5 bases and J 6 bases, leaving 10 bases between the germline ends. Germline V gene lookup returns CDR1 SSHAT and CDR2 FNYEAQ (reference sequence). CDR3 sequence: CASSPELSGELFF. In DNA, the CDR3 is TGTGCCAGCAGCCCTGAGCTATCCGGGGAGCTGTTTTTT.

This clonotype came up many times. This rearrangement joins TRBV6-6 to TRBJ2-1; D gene ambiguous. CDR1 and CDR2 from the germline V gene are MNHNY and SVGAGI (reference sequence). V dropped 0 bases and J dropped 0 bases, with 9 bases sitting between them. The CDR3 contains 16 residues. In nucleotides, the CDR3 is TGTGCCAGCAGTTACTCCGGCTCGAGCTCCTACAATGAGCAGTTCTTC. It is translated as CASSYSGSSSYNEQFF.

The chain links TRBV24-1 to TRBJ2-7; possibly TRBD2 for D (5 bases). Germline CDR1 reads KGHDR; CDR2 reads SFDVKD. The CDR3 has 11 residues. Trimming cost V 6 bases and J 4 bases, with 6 bases left between them. The CDR3 coding sequence is TGTGCCACCAGTTCGGGATACGAGCAGTACTTC. It yields the protein CATSSGYEQYF.

A few counts support this clonotype. This rearrangement joins TRBV20-1 to TRBJ2-5; TRBD2 matches 9 bases. Trimming removed 0 bases from V and 5 bases from J; junction bases left unmatched: 7. The CDR3 covers 15 residues. CDR1 and CDR2 from the germline V gene are DFQATT and SNEGSKA (reference sequence). CDR3 bases: TGCAGTGCTAGAGATCCTAGCGGGGTATTGGAGACCCAGTACTTC. It codes for CSARDPSGVLETQYF.

With respect to this clonotype: Its ends do not fully match the called genes, so a read error is possible. V usage is TRBV5-1 and J usage is TRBJ2-3, with D perhaps TRBD2 (6 bases). There are 15 residues in the CDR3. In germline, CDR1 is SGHRS, CDR2 YFSETQ. The CDR3 sequence: CASSLFPGVTDTQYF. The CDR3 nucleotides read TGTGCCAGCAGTTTATTTCCGGGAGTGACAGATACGCAGTATTTT. The variable domain in full, completed from reference TRBV5-1 and TRBJ2-3, reads KAGVTQTPRYLIKTRGQQVTLSCSPISGHRSVSWYQQTPGQGLQFLFEYFSETQRNKGNFPGRFSGRQFSNSRSEMNVSTLELGDSALYLCASSLFPGVTDTQYFGPGTRLTVL.

Details on this clonotype: The conserved closing phenylalanine or tryptophan is absent in this CDR3, likely reflecting a read error. The chain joins TRBV7-7 to TRBJ2-2; 11 positions agree with TRBD2. The CDR3 runs to 16 residues. Germline V gene sequence: CDR1 SSHAT, CDR2 FNYEAQ (reference sequence). The CDR3 here is CASSSGLAVGSGELFL. CDR3 sequence (DNA): TGTGCTAGCAGCTCGGGACTAGCGGTAGGGAGCGGGGAGCTGTTTCTT.

CDR3 amino acids: CASSVGRDSNQPQHF. For the CDR3, the DNA is TGTGCCAGCAGCGTAGGCAGGGATAGCAATCAGCCCCAGCATTTT. The V call is TRBV9, the J call TRBJ1-5; D may be TRBD1 (5 bases). The V end lost 0 bases, the J end lost 0 bases, and 7 bases lay between the germline ends. This CDR3 contains 15 residues. CDR1 and CDR2 from the germline V gene are SGDLS and YYNGEE.

The chain uses TRBV11-2 and TRBJ1-2, with D possibly being TRBD1 (5 bases). Germline CDR1 reads SGHAT; CDR2 reads FQNNGV. This CDR3 is 15 amino acids long. V was clipped by 1 base and J by 6 bases, with 15 bases between them. CDR3 sequence: CASSLGEVQGDGYTF. The DNA of the CDR3 is TGTGCCAGCAGCTTAGGGGAGGTTCAGGGTGATGGCTACACCTTC.